This TCR beta chain was found in a study of T-cell reconstitution after alpha-beta-depleted transplantation in children. General study findings and limits: Surviving thymic progenitors and recipient T cells were the source of high TCRbeta diversity at day 60 in some patients. The main origin of T-cell counts and diversity one year after transplant was newly produced T cells.

With regard to this clonotype: The antigen remains unidentified.

TCRbeta library construction was performed incorporating unique molecular identifiers. TCRdb redid the calling of the PCR reads with MiXCR, one entry per CDR3 protein. The sample gives 550,000 to 800,000 distinct CDR3 sequences, under 15% of which show up once; 0.65% to 0.9% is in the top ten. The CDR3 sequence is 11 residues long. The TCR sequence derives from a girl aged 2 to 10 with congenital amegakaryocytic thrombocytopenia, due to receive a stem cell transplant. V gene TRBV21-1 combines with J gene TRBJ1-5. TRBV21-1 is designated a pseudogene. The sequenced sample was PBMCs, obtained before TCRalphabeta/CD19-depleted stem cell transplant. In DNA form, the CDR3 reads TGTGCCAGCTCAGGACTGCAGCCCCAGCATTTT. This sequence encodes CASSGLQPQHF.